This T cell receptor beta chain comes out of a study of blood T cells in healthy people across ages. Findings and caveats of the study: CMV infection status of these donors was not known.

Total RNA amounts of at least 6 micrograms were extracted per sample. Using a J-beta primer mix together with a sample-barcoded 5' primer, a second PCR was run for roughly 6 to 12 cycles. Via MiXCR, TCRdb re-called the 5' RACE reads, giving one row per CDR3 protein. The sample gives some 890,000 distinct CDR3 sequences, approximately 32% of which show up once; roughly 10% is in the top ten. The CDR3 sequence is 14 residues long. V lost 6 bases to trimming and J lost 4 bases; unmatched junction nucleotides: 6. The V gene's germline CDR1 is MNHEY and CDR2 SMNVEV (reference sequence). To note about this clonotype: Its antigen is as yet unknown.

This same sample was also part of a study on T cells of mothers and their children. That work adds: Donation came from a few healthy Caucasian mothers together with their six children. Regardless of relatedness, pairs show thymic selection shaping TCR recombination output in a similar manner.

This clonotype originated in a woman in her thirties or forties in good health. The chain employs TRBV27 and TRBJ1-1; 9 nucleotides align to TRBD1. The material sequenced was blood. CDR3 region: CASRRTGGGTEAFF. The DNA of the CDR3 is TGTGCCAGCAGACGCACAGGGGGCGGCACTGAAGCTTTCTTT.